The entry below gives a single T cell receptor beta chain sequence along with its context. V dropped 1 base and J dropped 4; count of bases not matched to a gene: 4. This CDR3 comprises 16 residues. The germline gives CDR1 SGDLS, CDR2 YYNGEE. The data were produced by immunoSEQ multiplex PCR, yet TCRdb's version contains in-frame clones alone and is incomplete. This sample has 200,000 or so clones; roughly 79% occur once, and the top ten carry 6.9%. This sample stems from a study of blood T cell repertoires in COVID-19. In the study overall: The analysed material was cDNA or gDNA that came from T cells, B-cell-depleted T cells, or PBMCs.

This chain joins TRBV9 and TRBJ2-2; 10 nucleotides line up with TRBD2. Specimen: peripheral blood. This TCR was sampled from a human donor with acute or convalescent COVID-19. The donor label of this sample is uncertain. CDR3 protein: CASSVLAGGFTGELFF. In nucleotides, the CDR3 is TGTGCCAGCAGCGTATTAGCGGGAGGTTTCACCGGGGAGCTGTTTTTT. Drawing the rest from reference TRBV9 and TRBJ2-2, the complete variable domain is DSGVTQTPKHLITATGQRVTLRCSPRSGDLSVYWYQQSLDQGLQFLIQYYNGEERAKGNILERFSAQQFPDLHSELNLSSLELGDSALYFCASSVLAGGFTGELFFGEGSRLTVL.